The 22 T cell receptor beta chains reported below all come from one sample, sequenced in a study of vaccination and CD4 T cells after COVID-19. Their antigens are not known. Cultured CD4+ T cell DNA was sequenced using the Oncomine TCR Beta short-read assay. TCRdb reprocessed the PCR reads with MiXCR, giving one entry per CDR3 protein. Among about 8,800 distinct CDR3 sequences listed, 55% to 70% were seen once. Specified treatment: approximately nine-day PBMC culture with coronavirus spike peptide pools or control peptides (ViraFEST assay). This specimen was cultured CD4+ T cells from blood, taken after SARS-CoV-2 vaccination. These TCRs come from a human donor with COVID-19.

The chain has TRBV20-1 and TRBJ2-3; no reliable D call. This CDR3 contains 11 residues. Germline CDR1 and CDR2: DFQATT and SNEGSKA (reference sequence). V lost 7 bases to trimming and J lost 4 bases, with 9 bases between them. The CDR3 region has the DNA TGCAGTGGTAGGCTAGCAGATACGCAGTATTTT. Translating gives CSGRLADTQYF.

This clonotype showed up just a few times. V and J are TRBV15 and TRBJ1-5; D remains ambiguous. The V end was cut by 0 bases, the J end by 5 bases, with 11 bases between. CDR3 size: 15 residues. Germline V gene sequence: CDR1 LNHNV, CDR2 YYDKDF (reference sequence). The CDR3 here is CATSRDPQNDQPQHF. CDR3 nucleotides: TGTGCCACCAGCAGAGATCCCCAGAACGATCAGCCCCAGCATTTT.

The V gene is TRBV30, the J gene TRBJ2-5; 11 positions agree with TRBD2. After removal of 4 bases from V and 5 bases from J, the junction contained 0 bases not matched to a gene. CDR3 length: 12 residues. CDR1 is GTSNPN, CDR2 SVGIG, per germline (reference sequence). CDR3 DNA sequence: TGTGCCTGGACTAGCGGGGGGGAGACCCAGTACTTC. Protein product: CAWTSGGETQYF.

The chain combines TRBV20-1 with TRBJ2-3; 11 bases agree with TRBD2. This CDR3 spans 16 amino acids. Looked up from germline, CDR1 is DFQATT and CDR2 is SNEGSKA (reference sequence). V lost 0 bases to trimming and J lost 5 bases; unmatched junction nucleotides: 7. CDR3 nucleotide sequence: TGCAGTGCTAGAGACCCCGCTAGCGGGGGGATAGATACGCAGTATTTT. Its protein is CSARDPASGGIDTQYF.

The genes are TRBV7-6 and TRBJ2-1; the match to TRBD2 covers 14 bases. The germline V gene has CDR1 SGHVS and CDR2 FNYEAQ. The CDR3 contains 15 residues. V lost 5 bases to trimming and J lost 9 bases; unmatched junction nucleotides: 6. CDR3 sequence reads: CASSVTSGGAREQFF. CDR3 sequence (DNA): TGTGCCAGCAGCGTGACTAGCGGGGGGGCACGTGAGCAGTTCTTC.

V gene TRBV27 combines with J gene TRBJ2-3; no reliable D call. The CDR3 is 14 residues long. CDR1 and CDR2 (germline): MNHEY, SMNVEV (reference sequence). V was shortened by 6 bases and J by 5 bases, with 15 bases between the two germline ends. The DNA of the CDR3 is TGTGCCAGCAGCCTCACACGGGTGATAGATACGCAGTATTTT. Protein: CASSLTRVIDTQYF.

This clonotype occurred a few times. The V and J genes are TRBV7-6 and TRBJ2-7, with 11 bases matching TRBD2. The CDR3 spans 15 residues. The J segment lost 7 bases and the V segment lost 5 bases, leaving 10 bases of the junction unmatched. Per germline, CDR1 SGHVS and CDR2 FNYEAQ. The CDR3 DNA follows: TGTGCCAGCAGCGGGACTAGCGGTCTCTCGGGGGAGCAGTACTTC. This codes for CASSGTSGLSGEQYF.

This clonotype has more than one count but fewer than ten. CDR3 protein: CATSLDRQYGYTF. In DNA, the CDR3 is TGTGCCACCAGTCTAGATCGGCAATATGGCTACACCTTC. This rearrangement joins TRBV15 to TRBJ1-2; D uncertain. The CDR3 extends over 13 amino acids. The V gene's germline CDR1 is LNHNV and CDR2 YYDKDF (reference sequence). Trimming shortened V by 6 bases and J by 5 bases, and 13 bases separated the two germline ends.

The chain recombines TRBV24-1 with TRBJ2-5; TRBD1 or TRBD2 may be the D gene (5 bases each). The germline V and J ends were trimmed by 11 bases and 4 bases, with 22 bases remaining between them. Germline V gene lookup returns CDR1 KGHDR and CDR2 SFDVKD. The CDR3 totals 15 residues. The CDR3 spells CARQDSRDLRETQYF. Written as DNA, the CDR3 is TGTGCCAGGCAAGATTCCCGGGACCTAAGAGAGACCCAGTACTTC.

Judged by abundance, this clonotype is large (0.1 to 1%). This chain joins TRBV10-3 and TRBJ1-2; no reliable D call. Trimming cost V 2 bases and J 5 bases, with 6 bases left between them. This CDR3 region has 12 residues. The germline V gene encodes CDR1 ENHRY and CDR2 SYGVKD. CDR3 DNA: TGTGCCATCAGTGAGGGCGATTATGGCTACACCTTC. Encoded protein: CAISEGDYGYTF.

The CDR3 here is CASRLGQRSYNEQFF. The CDR3 DNA reads as TGTGCCAGCAGGCTGGGACAGAGAAGCTACAATGAGCAGTTCTTC. The rearrangement joins TRBV11-3 to TRBJ2-1, with 7 bases fitting TRBD1. The CDR3 is 15 residues long. The trim removed 6 bases at V and 3 bases at J, leaving 8 bases unmatched. CDR1 is SGHNT, CDR2 YENEEA, per germline.

This clonotype turned up a few times. J is TRBJ1-2 and V is TRBV6-2 or TRBV6-3; 11 bases align to TRBD1. V lost 4 bases, J lost 3 bases, and 4 bases stayed unmatched. The CDR3 contains 15 residues. Germline CDR1 is MNHEY and CDR2 is SVGEGT. The CDR3 loop reads CASSFPGQGDYGYTF. The CDR3 DNA sequence: TGTGCCAGCAGTTTCCCGGGACAGGGGGACTATGGCTACACCTTC.

The chain has TRBV20-1 and TRBJ1-1, with 7 bases matching TRBD1. This CDR3 has 13 amino acids. From germline, CDR1 is DFQATT and CDR2 SNEGSKA (reference sequence). Unmatched junction bases numbered 3, after V lost 4 bases and J lost 1 base. CDR3 amino acids: CSANRGGNTEAFF. CDR3 sequence (DNA): TGCAGTGCTAACAGGGGAGGGAACACTGAAGCTTTCTTT.

The CDR3 here is CATSPSSRGSGYF. The CDR3 nucleotides read TGTGCCACCTCACCCTCGTCCCGGGGGTCGGGGTATTTT. This chain uses TRBV28 with TRBJ2-3; TRBD2 might be the D (6 bases). With 10 bases removed from V and 14 bases from J, the gap between germline ends came to 25 bases. The CDR3 contains 13 residues. The germline V gene has CDR1 MDHEN and CDR2 SYDVKM.

As for this clonotype: Germline is not matched at one junction end, which may reflect a read error. The V call is TRBV5-1, the J call TRBJ1-1; TRBD1 matches at 9 bases. The germline gives CDR1 SGHRS, CDR2 YFSETQ. The CDR3 has 15 residues. The CDR3 DNA is TGCGCCAGCAGCCCAGACAGGGGGGGGAACACTAAAGCTTTCTTT. Protein sequence: CASSPDRGGNTKAFF.

This sequence joins TRBV20-1 and TRBJ1-2; no clear D gene. The V gene lost 0 bases and the J gene lost 4 bases, with 15 bases spanning the gap. CDR3 length: 15 residues. Germline values: CDR1 DFQATT, CDR2 SNEGSKA (reference sequence). CDR3 region: CSARDVVSPFYGYTF. CDR3 bases: TGCAGTGCTAGAGACGTCGTCAGTCCCTTCTATGGCTACACCTTC.

This clonotype was observed a handful of times. The chain is built from TRBV20-1 and TRBJ2-7; the match to TRBD2 covers 7 bases. V lost 6 bases, J lost 0 bases, and 8 bases stayed unmatched. The germline CDR1 and CDR2 sequences are DFQATT and SNEGSKA (reference sequence). The CDR3 has 14 residues. The CDR3 protein is CSAKSGVSSYEQYF. The CDR3 DNA follows: TGCAGTGCCAAAAGCGGGGTGAGCTCCTACGAGCAGTACTTC.

In this sample, this clonotype turned up a few times. This chain joins TRBV6-1 and TRBJ2-7; 7 bases map to TRBD2. The CDR3 totals 14 residues. Germline CDR1 and CDR2: MNHNS and SASEGT. V trimming: 6 bases; J trimming: 3 bases; junction bases outside the gene matches: 8. The CDR3 DNA reads as TGTGCCAGCAGGCGACACCGGGACTACTACGAGCAGTACTTC. This sequence encodes CASRRHRDYYEQYF.

V usage is TRBV28 and J usage is TRBJ2-1; no reliable D call. Germline V gives CDR1 MDHEN, CDR2 SYDVKM. The V and J ends lost 5 bases and 3 bases respectively, with 8 bases between them. The CDR3 is 13 residues long. CDR3: CASSHGSYNEQFF. As DNA, the CDR3 is TGTGCCAGCAGTCACGGCAGCTACAATGAGCAGTTCTTC.

Only a few counts were recorded for this clonotype. The rearrangement joins TRBV21-1 to TRBJ1-2. TRBV21-1 is a pseudogene locus. This CDR3 comprises 16 residues. The CDR3 region has the DNA TGTGCCAGCAGCAGACTCTCGGGGAAGGGTCGCTATGGCTACACCTTC. This encodes CASSRLSGKGRYGYTF.

Only a few counts were recorded for this clonotype. V is TRBV20-1 and J is TRBJ1-2; D unresolved. This CDR3 spans 11 amino acids. Germline values: CDR1 DFQATT, CDR2 SNEGSKA (reference sequence). Trimming took 6 bases from V and 3 from J, leaving 8 bases between them. CDR3 DNA sequence: TGCAGTGCCCCGAAGGACTATGGCTACACCTTC. Translated, it gives CSAPKDYGYTF.

This clonotype appeared a few times. This chain connects TRBV11-2 to TRBJ1-2; 9 bases match TRBD1. J gave up 5 bases and V 1 base, and 2 bases lay outside the gene matches. Germline lookup yields CDR1 SGHAT and CDR2 FQNNGV. This CDR3 has 14 amino acids. The CDR3 loop is CASSLAGQGYGYTF. The CDR3 DNA reads as TGTGCCAGCAGCTTAGCGGGACAGGGTTATGGCTACACCTTC.